In its sample, the clone carrying this T cell receptor beta chain was seen a few times. These data come from a study of blood T cell repertoires in COVID-19. Looking at the study overall: Spain, Italy and the United States supplied samples that represented acute and convalescent COVID-19. The cDNA or gDNA used as material had been derived from T cells, B-cell-depleted T cells, or PBMCs.

Original handling: The assay estimated nucleated cells by amplifying reference gene primers. Libraries were prepared by immunoSEQ multiplex PCR; TCRdb keeps only in-frame clonotypes and omits some of them. The V and J calls and clone size are taken from that table; D and trimming were inferred from the DNA. Of about 20,000 clones listed, more than 85% are singletons. With 5 bases removed from V and 3 bases from J, the gap between germline ends came to 11 bases. Germline V CDR1 and CDR2: SEHNR, FQNEAQ (reference sequence). This CDR3 spans 13 amino acids. This rearrangement joins TRBV7-9 to TRBJ2-7, with no clear D. The specimen sequenced was peripheral blood. This clonotype originated in an older woman with active COVID-19. CDR3: CASSPGPVYEQYF. The CDR3 nucleotides read TGTGCCAGCAGCCCAGGCCCGGTCTACGAGCAGTACTTC.